This TCR beta chain was recorded in a study of T cell changes during pregnancy in multiple sclerosis (dated by TCRdb to the late 2010s). Turning to the overall study: Changes in the T cell repertoire over the course of pregnancy were examined in this study in women with multiple sclerosis.

The method was the immunoSEQ multiplex PCR assay. TCRdb provides this immuneACCESS table in a form limited to in-frame rearrangements. Some clones are lacking; in checked studies, under half of them reflect an unresolved V gene, and why the rest are absent is not known. The sample table contains tens of thousands of clones; only one count was recorded for approximately 90% of them. About 0.7% of the sample is taken by the ten largest. As to this clone: The clone's antigen remains unknown. It has no much larger one-base neighbor in the sample; base qualities were not kept.

The CDR3 measures 15 amino acids from cysteine to phenylalanine. This entry keeps only the CDR3 DNA: 45 bases, framed from base 1. The trim is 2 bases for V and 10 bases for J, with a gap of 18 bases between the germline ends. CDR1 and CDR2 were assigned from the germline V gene as MNHEY and SVGAGI. The V gene is TRBV6-5 and the J gene is TRBJ1-3, with the identity of the D gene unclear. The sequencing here drew on CD4+ T cells from peripheral blood mononuclear cells, taken in the first trimester of pregnancy. This receptor was taken from a female donor in good health, enrolled as a control in a pregnancy study. CDR3 region: CASSYDGPGGDTIYF. The nucleotide sequence is TGTGCCAGCAGTTACGATGGGCCAGGTGGTGATACCATATATTTT.